These 5 T cell receptor beta chains were all obtained from the same sample, sequenced in a study of blood T cells in healthy people across ages. Then a second PCR, running roughly 7 to 11 cycles, was carried out with a sample-barcoded 5' primer and a J-beta primer mix. TCRdb reprocessed the 5' RACE reads via MiXCR and lists one record per CDR3 protein. The profile shows roughly 680,000 distinct CDR3 sequences, around 50% of them singletons. The sample was blood. The receptor set was obtained from a woman aged 80 or older in good health.

This chain uses TRBV7-2 with TRBJ2-3; D unclear. CDR3 length equals 14 residues. Per germline, CDR1 SGHTA and CDR2 FQGNSA. Trimming shortened V by 0 bases and J by 5 bases, and 9 bases separated the two germline ends. The DNA for the CDR3 is TGTGCCAGCAGCTTAGCGTTGACGGGAGATACGCAGTATTTT. Translation: CASSLALTGDTQYF.

The V and J genes are TRBV12-3 or TRBV12-4 and TRBJ1-5; D might be TRBD1 (5 bases). V was shortened by 5 bases and J by 5 bases, with 13 bases between the two germline ends. CDR3 length: 14 residues. CDR3 region: CASSPDSDYQPQHF. CDR3 sequence (DNA): TGTGCCAGCAGTCCCGACAGCGATTATCAGCCCCAGCATTTT.

The chain combines TRBV7-2 with TRBJ1-2, with 7 bases that match TRBD1. V shed 5 bases, J shed 6 bases, and the junction held 15 bases outside the gene matches. There are 16 residues in the CDR3. CDR1 and CDR2 from the germline V gene are SGHTA and FQGNSA. CDR3 protein: CASSPPGRGVLDGYTF. The DNA of the CDR3 is TGTGCCAGCAGCCCCCCGGGCAGGGGGGTATTGGATGGCTACACCTTC.

This chain uses TRBV5-1 with TRBJ1-1; D remains ambiguous. The CDR3 length is 18 residues. Germline-derived CDR1 and CDR2 are SGHRS and YFSETQ. V was pared by 0 bases and J by 0 bases, with 18 bases between. The CDR3 protein is CASSLALSGSAVNTEAFF. In nucleotides, the CDR3 is TGCGCCAGCAGCTTGGCCCTATCTGGGTCGGCTGTGAACACTGAAGCTTTCTTT.

This chain connects TRBV6-5 to TRBJ2-5; D is unresolved. The germline V gene encodes CDR1 MNHEY and CDR2 SVGAGI. The V end lost 5 bases, the J end lost 2 bases, and 12 bases lay between the germline ends. The CDR3 loop spans 14 amino acids. This CDR3 reads CASSPLEWQETQYF. CDR3 bases: TGTGCCAGCAGTCCACTGGAATGGCAAGAGACCCAGTACTTC.